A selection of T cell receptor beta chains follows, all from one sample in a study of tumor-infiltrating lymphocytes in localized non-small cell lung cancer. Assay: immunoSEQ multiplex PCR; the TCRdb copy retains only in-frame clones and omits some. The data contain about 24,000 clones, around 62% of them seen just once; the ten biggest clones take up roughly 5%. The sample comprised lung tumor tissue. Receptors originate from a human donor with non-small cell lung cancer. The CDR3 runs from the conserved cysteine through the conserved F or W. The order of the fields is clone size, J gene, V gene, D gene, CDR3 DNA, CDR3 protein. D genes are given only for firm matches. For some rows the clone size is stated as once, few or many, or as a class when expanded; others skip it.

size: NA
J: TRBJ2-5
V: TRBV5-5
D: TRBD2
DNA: TGTGCCAGCAGCCTCCAACCGGGACTAGCTACCGAGACCCAGTACTTC
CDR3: CASSLQPGLATETQYF

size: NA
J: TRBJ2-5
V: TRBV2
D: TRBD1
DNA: TGTGCCAGCAGTGTTGGACAGGGAAGTGGGACCCAGTACTTC
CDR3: CASSVGQGSGTQYF

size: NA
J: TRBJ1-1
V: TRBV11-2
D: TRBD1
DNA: TGTGCCAGCAGCTTAGTAGCCCAGGGGGATCGGGCTTTCTTT
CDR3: CASSLVAQGDRAFF

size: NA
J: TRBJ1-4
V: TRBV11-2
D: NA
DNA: TGTGCCAGCAGCCCCCGGACGCGGGGGGAAAAACTGTTTTTT
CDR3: CASSPRTRGEKLFF

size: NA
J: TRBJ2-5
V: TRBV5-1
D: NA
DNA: TGCGCCAGCAGCTTCGGACAGAAGGGAGAGACCCAGTACTTC
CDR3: CASSFGQKGETQYF

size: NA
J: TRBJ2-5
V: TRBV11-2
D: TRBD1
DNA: TGTGCCAGCAGCTGGACAGGGGCTGAGACCCAGTACTTC
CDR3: CASSWTGAETQYF

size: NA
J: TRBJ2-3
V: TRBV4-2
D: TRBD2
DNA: TGTGCCAGCAGCCAAGATGCGTCTAGCGGATACACAGATACGCAGTATTTT
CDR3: CASSQDASSGYTDTQYF

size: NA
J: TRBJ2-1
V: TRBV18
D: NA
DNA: TGTGCCAGCTCACCGATAGAGACTTACAATGAGCAGTTCTTC
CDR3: CASSPIETYNEQFF

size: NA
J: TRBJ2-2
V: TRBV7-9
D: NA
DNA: TGTGCCAGCAGCCTAATGCAAGCGACCGGGGAGCTGTTTTTT
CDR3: CASSLMQATGELFF

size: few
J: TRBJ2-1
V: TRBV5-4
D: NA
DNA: TGTGCCAGCAGCTTGGGACGGGACTCCTACAATGAGCAGTTCTTC
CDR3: CASSLGRDSYNEQFF

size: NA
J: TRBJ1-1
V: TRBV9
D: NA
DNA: TGTGCCAGCAGCCCTCAGACGGGGATGAACACTGAAGCTTTCTTT
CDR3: CASSPQTGMNTEAFF

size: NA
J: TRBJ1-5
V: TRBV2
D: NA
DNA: TGTGCCAGCAGTAAGACGGACTTTAGCAATCAGCCCCAGCATTTT
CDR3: CASSKTDFSNQPQHF

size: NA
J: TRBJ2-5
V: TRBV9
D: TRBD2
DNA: TGTGCCAGCAGTCAGCGGGGGATTCAAGAGACCCAGTACTTC
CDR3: CASSQRGIQETQYF

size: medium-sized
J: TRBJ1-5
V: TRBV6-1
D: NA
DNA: TGTGCCAGCAGTGAAGGATATAGCAATCAGCCCCAGCATTTT
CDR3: CASSEGYSNQPQHF

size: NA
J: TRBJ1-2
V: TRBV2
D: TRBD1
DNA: TGTGCCAGCAGTGAACAGGACAGGGTCGATGGCTACACCTTC
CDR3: CASSEQDRVDGYTF

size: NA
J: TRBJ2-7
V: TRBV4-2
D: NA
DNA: TGTGCCAGCAGCCAAGGAGGTGCGGGCAGCGGAGAGCTATACGAGCAGTACTTC
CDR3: CASSQGGAGSGELYEQYF

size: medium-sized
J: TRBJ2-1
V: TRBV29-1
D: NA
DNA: TGCAGCGTTGGAACGGTCAATGAGCAGTTCTTC
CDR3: CSVGTVNEQFF

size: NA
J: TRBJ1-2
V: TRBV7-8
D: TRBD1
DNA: TGTGCCAGCAGTCCTGACAGGGGGCAGGGCTACACCTTC
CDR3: CASSPDRGQGYTF

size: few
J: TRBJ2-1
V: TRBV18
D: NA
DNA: TGTGCCAGCTCCTCTGATTACAATGAGCAGTTCTTC
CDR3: CASSSDYNEQFF

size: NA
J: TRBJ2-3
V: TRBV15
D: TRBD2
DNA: TGTGCCACCAGCAGAGGGTTAGCGGGAGCAACAGATACGCAGTATTTT
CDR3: CATSRGLAGATDTQYF

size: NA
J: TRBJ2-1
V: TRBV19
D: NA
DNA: TGTGCCAGTAGTATAATGGCGGGCTACAATGAGCAGTTCTTC
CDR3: CASSIMAGYNEQFF

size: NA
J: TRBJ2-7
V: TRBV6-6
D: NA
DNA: TGTGCCAGCAGGGAGACAGGGAGGTTGTACGAGCAGTACTTC
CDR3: CASRETGRLYEQYF

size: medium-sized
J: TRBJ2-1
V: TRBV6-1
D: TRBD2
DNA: TGTGCCAGCAGTGTTCAAGCGGGAGCCCCCTACAATGAGCAGTTCTTC
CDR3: CASSVQAGAPYNEQFF

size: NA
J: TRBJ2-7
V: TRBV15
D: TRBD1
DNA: TGTGCCGCATCCACAGGGGTAACCCCCTCCTACGAGCAGTACTTC
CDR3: CAASTGVTPSYEQYF

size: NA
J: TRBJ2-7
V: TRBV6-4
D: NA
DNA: TGTGCCAGCAGTCGTGGACAAGCCTACGAGCAGTACTTC
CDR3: CASSRGQAYEQYF

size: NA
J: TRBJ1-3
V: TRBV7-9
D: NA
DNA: TGTGCCCCAGGGACGGACTCTGGAAACACCATATATTTT
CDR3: CAPGTDSGNTIYF

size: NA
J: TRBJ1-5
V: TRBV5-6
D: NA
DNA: TGTGCCAGCAGCTTGGGAGGGGATAGGAATCAGCCCCAGCATTTT
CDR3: CASSLGGDRNQPQHF

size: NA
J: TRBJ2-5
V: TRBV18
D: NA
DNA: TGTGCCAGCTCACCATGGGGGGAGACCCAGTACTTC
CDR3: CASSPWGETQYF

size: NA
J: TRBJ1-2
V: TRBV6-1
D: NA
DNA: TGTGCCAGCAGTGAAGTTGGCTACACCTTC
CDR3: CASSEVGYTF

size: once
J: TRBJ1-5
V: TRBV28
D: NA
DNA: TGTGCCACCCTACCGGGTAGACAGTCTAGCAATCAGCCCCAGCATTTT
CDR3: CATLPGRQSSNQPQHF

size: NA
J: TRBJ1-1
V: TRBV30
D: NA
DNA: TGTGCCTGGAGTGAGGGAATTCAGAACACTGAAGCTTTCTTT
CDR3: CAWSEGIQNTEAFF

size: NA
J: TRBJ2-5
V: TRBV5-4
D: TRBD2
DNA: TGTGCCAGCAGCTTGACTAGCGGGACAGAAGAAACCCAGTACTTC
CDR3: CASSLTSGTEETQYF

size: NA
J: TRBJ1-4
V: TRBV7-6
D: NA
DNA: TGTGCCAGCAGCTTAGACTCCCATGGGAATAATGAAAAACTGTTTTTT
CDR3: CASSLDSHGNNEKLFF

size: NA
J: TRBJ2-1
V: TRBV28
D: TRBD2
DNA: TGTGCCAGCAGTCCCGGACTAGCGGGACCGAACAATGAGCAGTTCTTC
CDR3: CASSPGLAGPNNEQFF

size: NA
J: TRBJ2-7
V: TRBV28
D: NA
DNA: TGTGCCAGCAGTGCTGACAGGAGGGTTCCTCCGCAGCGGACCTACGAGCAGTACTTC
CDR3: CASSADRRVPPQRTYEQYF

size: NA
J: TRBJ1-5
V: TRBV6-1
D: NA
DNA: TGTGCCAGCAGTGACTGGGGCTGGGGCCAGCCCCAGCATTTT
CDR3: CASSDWGWGQPQHF

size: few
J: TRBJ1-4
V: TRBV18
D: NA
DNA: TGTGCCAGCTCACCGGGACCAGGTGAAAAACTGTTTTTT
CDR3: CASSPGPGEKLFF

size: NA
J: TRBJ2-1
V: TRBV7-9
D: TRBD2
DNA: TGTGCCAGCAGTGGGACTACGTACGACAATGAGCAGTTCTTC
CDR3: CASSGTTYDNEQFF

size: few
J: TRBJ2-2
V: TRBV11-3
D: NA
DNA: TGTGCCAGCAGCTTAGCCTGGAACACCGGGGAGCTGTTTTTT
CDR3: CASSLAWNTGELFF

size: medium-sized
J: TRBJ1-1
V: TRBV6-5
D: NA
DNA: TGTGCCAGCGGCCTTACAGGGCAAACTGAAGCTTTCTTT
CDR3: CASGLTGQTEAFF

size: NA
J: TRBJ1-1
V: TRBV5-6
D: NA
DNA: TGTGCCAGCAGCTCGAATAGACACGGAAACTTGAACACTGAAGCTTTCTTT
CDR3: CASSSNRHGNLNTEAFF

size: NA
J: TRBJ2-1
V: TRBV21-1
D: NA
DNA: TGTGCCAGCAGGACTTACAATGAGCAGTTCTTC
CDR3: CASRTYNEQFF

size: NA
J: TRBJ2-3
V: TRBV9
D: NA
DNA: TGTGCCAGCAGTTGGACAGAAGGGGATACGCAGTATTTT
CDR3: CASSWTEGDTQYF

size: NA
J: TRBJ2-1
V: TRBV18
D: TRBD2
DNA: TGTGCCAGCTCACCGACTAGCGGGTACAATGAGCAGTTCTTC
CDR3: CASSPTSGYNEQFF

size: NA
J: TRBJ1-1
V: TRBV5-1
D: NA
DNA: TGCGCCAGCAGCTTGGAGGTCAGGAACACTGAAGCTTTCTTT
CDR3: CASSLEVRNTEAFF

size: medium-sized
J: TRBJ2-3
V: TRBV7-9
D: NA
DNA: TGTGCCAGCAGCTTATACGAAGGGGGGAGCACAGATACGCAGTATTTT
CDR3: CASSLYEGGSTDTQYF

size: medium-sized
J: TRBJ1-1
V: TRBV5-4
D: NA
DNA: TGTGCCAGCGAGGAAGGGACTGAAGCTTTCTTT
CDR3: CASEEGTEAFF

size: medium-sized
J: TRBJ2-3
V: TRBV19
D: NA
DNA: TGTGCCAGTCACGGCGATACGCAGTATTTT
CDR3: CASHGDTQYF